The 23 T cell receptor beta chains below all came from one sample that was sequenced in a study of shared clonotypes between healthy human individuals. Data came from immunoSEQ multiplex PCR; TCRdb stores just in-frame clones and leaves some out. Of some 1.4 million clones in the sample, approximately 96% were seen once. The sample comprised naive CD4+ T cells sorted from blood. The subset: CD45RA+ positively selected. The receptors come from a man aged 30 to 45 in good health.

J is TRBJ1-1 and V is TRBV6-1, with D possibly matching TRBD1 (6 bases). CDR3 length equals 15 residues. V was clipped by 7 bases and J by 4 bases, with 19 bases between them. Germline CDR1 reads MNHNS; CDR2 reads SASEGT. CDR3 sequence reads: CASTSHWGGGTEAFF. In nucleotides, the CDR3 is TGTGCCAGCACCTCTCACTGGGGAGGGGGCACTGAAGCTTTCTTT.

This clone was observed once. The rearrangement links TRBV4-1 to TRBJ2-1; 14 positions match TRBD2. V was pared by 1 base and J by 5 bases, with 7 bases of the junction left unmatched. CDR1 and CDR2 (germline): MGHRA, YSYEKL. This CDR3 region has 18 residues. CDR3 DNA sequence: TGCGCCAGCAGCCAAGGAGGACTAGCGGGAGGTAGAAACAATGAGCAGTTCTTC. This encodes CASSQGGLAGGRNNEQFF.

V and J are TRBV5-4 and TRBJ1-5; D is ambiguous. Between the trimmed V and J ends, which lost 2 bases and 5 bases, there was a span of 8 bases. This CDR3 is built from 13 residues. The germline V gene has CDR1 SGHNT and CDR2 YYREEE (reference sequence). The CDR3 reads CASSLGSDQPQHF. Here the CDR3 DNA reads TGTGCCAGCAGCTTAGGGTCCGATCAGCCCCAGCATTTT.

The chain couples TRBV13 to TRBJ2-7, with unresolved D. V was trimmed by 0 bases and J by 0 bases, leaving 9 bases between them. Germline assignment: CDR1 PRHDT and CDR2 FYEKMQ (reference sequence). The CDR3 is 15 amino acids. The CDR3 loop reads CASSLGLTSSYEQYF. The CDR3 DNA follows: TGTGCCAGCAGCTTAGGCCTTACGAGCTCCTACGAGCAGTACTTC.

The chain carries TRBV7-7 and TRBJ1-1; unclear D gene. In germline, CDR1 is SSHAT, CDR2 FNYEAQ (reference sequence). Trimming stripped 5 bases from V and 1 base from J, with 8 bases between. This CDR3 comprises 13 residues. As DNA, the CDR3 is TGTGCCAGCAGCCTTTATGAGAACACTGAAGCTTTCTTT. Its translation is CASSLYENTEAFF.

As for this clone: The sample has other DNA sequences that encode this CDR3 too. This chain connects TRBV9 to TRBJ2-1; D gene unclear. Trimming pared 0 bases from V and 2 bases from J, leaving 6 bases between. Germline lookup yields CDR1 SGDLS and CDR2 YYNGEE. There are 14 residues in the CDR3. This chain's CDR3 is CASSVEGTYNEQFF. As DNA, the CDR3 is TGTGCCAGCAGCGTAGAAGGTACCTACAATGAGCAGTTCTTC.

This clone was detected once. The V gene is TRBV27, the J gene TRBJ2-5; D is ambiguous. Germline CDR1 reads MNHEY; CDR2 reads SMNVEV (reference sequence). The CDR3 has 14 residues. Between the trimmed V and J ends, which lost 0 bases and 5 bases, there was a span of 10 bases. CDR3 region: CASSLSPPWETQYF. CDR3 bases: TGTGCCAGCAGTTTATCGCCCCCTTGGGAGACCCAGTACTTC.

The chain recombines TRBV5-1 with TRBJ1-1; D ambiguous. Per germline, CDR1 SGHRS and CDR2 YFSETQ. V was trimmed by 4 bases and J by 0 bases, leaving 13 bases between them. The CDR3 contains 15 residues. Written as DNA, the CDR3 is TGCGCCAGCAGCGAGAGGACCTCCTTGAACACTGAAGCTTTCTTT. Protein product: CASSERTSLNTEAFF.

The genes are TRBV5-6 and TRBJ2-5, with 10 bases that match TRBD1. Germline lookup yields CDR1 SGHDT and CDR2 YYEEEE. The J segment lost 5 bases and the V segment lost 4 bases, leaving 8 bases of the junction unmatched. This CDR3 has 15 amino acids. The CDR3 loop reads CASSSRQGARETQYF. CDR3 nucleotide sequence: TGTGCCAGCAGCAGTCGACAGGGGGCTCGGGAGACCCAGTACTTC. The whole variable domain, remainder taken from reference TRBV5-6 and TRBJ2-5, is DAGVTQSPTHLIKTRGQQVTLRCSPKSGHDTVSWYQQALGQGPQFIFQYYEEEERQRGNFPDRFSGHQFPNYSSELNVNALLLGDSALYLCASSSRQGARETQYFGPGTRLLVL.

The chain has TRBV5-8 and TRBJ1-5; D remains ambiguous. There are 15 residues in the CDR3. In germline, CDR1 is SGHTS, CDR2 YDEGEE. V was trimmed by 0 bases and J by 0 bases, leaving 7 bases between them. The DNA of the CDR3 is TGTGCCAGCAGCTTGGGGGCCCGTAGCAATCAGCCCCAGCATTTT. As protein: CASSLGARSNQPQHF.

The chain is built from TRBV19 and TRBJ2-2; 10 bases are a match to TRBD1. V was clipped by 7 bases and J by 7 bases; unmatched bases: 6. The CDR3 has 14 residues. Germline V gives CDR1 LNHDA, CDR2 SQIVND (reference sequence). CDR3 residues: CASTGQGGDGELFF. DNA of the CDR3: TGTGCCAGTACTGGACAGGGGGGGGACGGGGAGCTGTTTTTT.

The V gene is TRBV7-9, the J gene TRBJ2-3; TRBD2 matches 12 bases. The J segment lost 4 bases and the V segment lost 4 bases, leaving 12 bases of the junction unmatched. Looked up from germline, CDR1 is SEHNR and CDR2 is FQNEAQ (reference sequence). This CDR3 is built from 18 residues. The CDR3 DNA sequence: TGTGCCAGCAGCTCTTTAGACCGACTAGCGGGAGTGGCAGATACGCAGTATTTT. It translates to CASSSLDRLAGVADTQYF. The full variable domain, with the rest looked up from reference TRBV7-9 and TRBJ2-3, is DTGVSQNPRHKITKRGQNVTFRCDPISEHNRLYWYRQTLGQGPEFLTYFQNEAQLEKSRLLSDRFSAERPKGSFSTLEIQRTEQGDSAMYLCASSSLDRLAGVADTQYFGPGTRLTVL.

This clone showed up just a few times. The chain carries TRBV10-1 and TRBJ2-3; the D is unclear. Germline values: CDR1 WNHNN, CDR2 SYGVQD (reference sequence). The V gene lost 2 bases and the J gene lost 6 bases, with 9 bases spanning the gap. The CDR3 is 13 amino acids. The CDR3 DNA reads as TGCGCCAGCAGTGAGCTAGTCTGGGATACGCAGTATTTT. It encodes CASSELVWDTQYF.

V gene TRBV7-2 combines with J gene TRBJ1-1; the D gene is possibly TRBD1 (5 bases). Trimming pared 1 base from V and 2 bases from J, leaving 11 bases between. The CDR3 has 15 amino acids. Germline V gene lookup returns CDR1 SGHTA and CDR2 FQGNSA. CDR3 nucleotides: TGTGCCAGCAGCTTAGGACGGGGGAGAAACACTGAAGCTTTCTTT. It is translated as CASSLGRGRNTEAFF.

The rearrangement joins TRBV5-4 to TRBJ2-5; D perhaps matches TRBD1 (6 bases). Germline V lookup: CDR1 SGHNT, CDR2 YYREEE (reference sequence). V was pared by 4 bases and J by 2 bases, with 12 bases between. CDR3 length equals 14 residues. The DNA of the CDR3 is TGTGCCAGCAGCGATGGACAGACACAAGAGACCCAGTACTTC. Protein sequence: CASSDGQTQETQYF.

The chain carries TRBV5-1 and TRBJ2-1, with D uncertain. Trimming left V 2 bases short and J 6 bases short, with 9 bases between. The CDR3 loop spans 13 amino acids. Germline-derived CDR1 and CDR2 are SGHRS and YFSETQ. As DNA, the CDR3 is TGCGCCAGCAGCTTCGGCTTGGCCAATGAGCAGTTCTTC. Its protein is CASSFGLANEQFF.

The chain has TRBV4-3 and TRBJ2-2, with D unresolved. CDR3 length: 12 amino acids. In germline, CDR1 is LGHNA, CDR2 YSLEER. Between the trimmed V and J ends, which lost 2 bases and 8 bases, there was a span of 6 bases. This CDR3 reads CASSQPLGELFF. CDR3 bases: TGCGCCAGCAGCCAACCGTTGGGGGAGCTGTTTTTT.

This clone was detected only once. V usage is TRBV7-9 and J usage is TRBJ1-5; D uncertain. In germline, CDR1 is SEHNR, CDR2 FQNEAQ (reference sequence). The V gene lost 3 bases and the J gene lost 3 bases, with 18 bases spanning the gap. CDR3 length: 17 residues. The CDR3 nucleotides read TGTGCCAGCAGCTTGGTCCCAAGCTCAACTGTCAATCAGCCCCAGCATTTT. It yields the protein CASSLVPSSTVNQPQHF. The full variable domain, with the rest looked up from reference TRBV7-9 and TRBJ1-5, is DTGVSQNPRHKITKRGQNVTFRCDPISEHNRLYWYRQTLGQGPEFLTYFQNEAQLEKSRLLSDRFSAERPKGSFSTLEIQRTEQGDSAMYLCASSLVPSSTVNQPQHFGDGTRLSIL.

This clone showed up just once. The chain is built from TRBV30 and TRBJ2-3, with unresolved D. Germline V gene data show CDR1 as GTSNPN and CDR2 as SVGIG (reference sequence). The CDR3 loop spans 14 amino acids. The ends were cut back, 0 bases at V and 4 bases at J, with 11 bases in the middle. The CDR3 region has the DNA TGTGCCTGGAGTGTAGGCGTGGGTCCAGATACGCAGTATTTT. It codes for CAWSVGVGPDTQYF.

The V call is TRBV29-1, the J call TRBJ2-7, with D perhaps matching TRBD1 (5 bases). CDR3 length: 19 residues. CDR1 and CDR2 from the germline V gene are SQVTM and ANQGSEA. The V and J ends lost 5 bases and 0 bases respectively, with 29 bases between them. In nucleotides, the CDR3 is TGCAGCGTTCAGTACTCGACAGATGATCGAACAAGGAGCTCCTACGAGCAGTACTTC. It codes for CSVQYSTDDRTRSSYEQYF.

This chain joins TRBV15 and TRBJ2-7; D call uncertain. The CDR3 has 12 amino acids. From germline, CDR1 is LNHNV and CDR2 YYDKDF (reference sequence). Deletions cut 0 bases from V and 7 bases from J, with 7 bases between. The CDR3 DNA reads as TGTGCCACCAGCAGAGATCCCAGGGAGCAGTACTTC. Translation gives CATSRDPREQYF.

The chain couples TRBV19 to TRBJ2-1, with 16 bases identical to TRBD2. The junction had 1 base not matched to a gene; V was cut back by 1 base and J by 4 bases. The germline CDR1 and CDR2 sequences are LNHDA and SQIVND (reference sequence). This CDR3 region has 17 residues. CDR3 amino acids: CASSIGGLAGGYNEQFF. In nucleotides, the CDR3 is TGTGCCAGTAGTATAGGGGGACTAGCGGGAGGGTACAATGAGCAGTTCTTC.

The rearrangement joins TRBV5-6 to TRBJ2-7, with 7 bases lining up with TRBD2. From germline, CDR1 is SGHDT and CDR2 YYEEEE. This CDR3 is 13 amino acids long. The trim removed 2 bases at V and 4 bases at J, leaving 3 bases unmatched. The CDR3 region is CASSLSGIYEQYF. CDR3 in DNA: TGTGCCAGCAGCTTAAGCGGGATATACGAGCAGTACTTC. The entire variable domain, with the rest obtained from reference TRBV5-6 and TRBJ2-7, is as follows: DAGVTQSPTHLIKTRGQQVTLRCSPKSGHDTVSWYQQALGQGPQFIFQYYEEEERQRGNFPDRFSGHQFPNYSSELNVNALLLGDSALYLCASSLSGIYEQYFGPGTRLTVT.